This paragraph reports one T cell receptor (beta chain). What it recognizes is unknown. The record originates from a study of T cells expressing NK-cell markers. For the study at large: Sorted CD3+CD56-NKG2C+, CD3+CD56+NKG2C+ and CD3+CD56+NKG2C- T cells supplied the TCR beta repertoires. Regarding the study as a whole: Leadership of the CD3+CD56-NKG2C+ fraction also belonged to these clonotypes in four donors.

The CDR3 is made up of 15 amino acids. Germline values: CDR1 DFQATT, CDR2 SNEGSKA (reference sequence). Synthesis of TCR beta cDNA relied on 5'RACE template switching carrying UMIs. TCRdb reworked the 5' RACE reads into one entry per CDR3 protein, no DNA. The sample has some 150,000 distinct CDR3 sequences, and its top ten clones hold around 35%. The chain employs TRBV20-1 and TRBJ2-2; the D call of TRBD2 rests on TCRdb alone, since no DNA is present to check it. Material for sequencing was blood T cells: a sorted CD56 or NKG2C T cell subset, CD4+ or CD8+ T cells, or bulk PBMC T cells (not recorded which). This clonotype was sampled from a woman aged 50 to 65 in good health. The CDR3 sequence is CSARTLREGGGELFF.